The 29 T cell receptor beta chains below were found in one sample sequenced in a study of CD8 T cells in Susac syndrome (dated by TCRdb to between 2018 and 2021). Receptor libraries were prepared by the immunoSEQ multiplex PCR assay. RNA was extracted using the RNeasy kit, and about 0.5 to 1 ug of the RNA was reverse transcribed with random hexamers. TCRdb's own reprocessing of the public reads used fastp at Q25 and MiXCR and kept productive beta chains. Identical CDR3 proteins give one entry, which carries the most common genes and DNA. The sample table holds fewer than 150,000 distinct CDR3 sequences, of which about 90% were seen once. Around 0.24% of the sample rests with the top ten. Material: CD8+ T cells from PBMCs. The receptors here all came from a human donor with multiple sclerosis.

The chain carries TRBV7-9 and TRBJ1-5; D not resolved. Trimming cost V 2 bases and J 6 bases, with 5 bases left between them. The length of the CDR3 is 12 residues. CDR1 is SEHNR, CDR2 FQNEAQ, per germline (reference sequence). The CDR3 loop reads CASSLYSQPQHF. The DNA of the CDR3 is TGTGCCAGCAGCTTATATAGTCAGCCCCAGCATTTT.

V is TRBV29-1 and J is TRBJ2-2; the match to TRBD1 covers 8 bases. J was trimmed by 2 bases and V by 7 bases; bases with no gene match: 9. Germline V CDR1 and CDR2: SQVTM, ANQGSEA. The CDR3 contains 15 residues. The CDR3 bases are TGCAGCGCAGAAACCGGGACAGGCAACACCGGGGAGCTGTTTTTT. Its protein product is CSAETGTGNTGELFF.

This chain connects TRBV30 to TRBJ2-2, with D hard to call. The V gene's germline CDR1 is GTSNPN and CDR2 SVGIG (reference sequence). This CDR3 comprises 13 residues. V was pared by 1 base and J by 0 bases, with 3 bases between. In nucleotides, the CDR3 is TGTGCCTGGAGTGCAGCGAACACCGGGGAGCTGTTTTTT. Its translation: CAWSAANTGELFF.

J is TRBJ2-2 and V is TRBV5-8; D is undetermined. CDR1 is SGHTS, CDR2 YDEGEE, per germline. V lost 2 bases and J 0 bases, leaving 8 bases between the germline ends. The CDR3 covers 15 residues. Written as DNA, the CDR3 is TGTGCCAGCAGCTTTGGATCTGCGAACACCGGGGAGCTGTTTTTT. Translation gives CASSFGSANTGELFF.

This clonotype has only one observation. The chain recombines TRBV12-3 or TRBV12-4 with TRBJ2-3, with D possibly being TRBD2 (5 bases). Trimming shortened V by 3 bases and J by 4 bases, and 14 bases separated the two germline ends. This CDR3 has 15 residues. CDR3 sequence: CASSFPESSADTQYF. CDR3 coding DNA: TGTGCCAGCAGTTTCCCGGAGAGTAGCGCAGATACGCAGTATTTT.

V gene TRBV13 combines with J gene TRBJ2-7; D is ambiguous. In germline, CDR1 is PRHDT, CDR2 FYEKMQ (reference sequence). CDR3 length: 14 residues. Trimming removed 5 bases at V and 2 bases at J, with 13 bases between. The CDR3 loop reads CASSQKVIAYEQYF. The CDR3 DNA reads as TGTGCCAGCAGCCAAAAGGTCATAGCCTACGAGCAGTACTTC. Full variable domain (outside the CDR3, taken from reference TRBV13 and TRBJ2-7): AAGVIQSPRHLIKEKRETATLKCYPIPRHDTVYWYQQGPGQDPQFLISFYEKMQSDKGSIPDRFSAQQFSDYHSELNMSSLELGDSALYFCASSQKVIAYEQYFGPGTRLTVT.

This clonotype was seen a handful of times. V is TRBV7-2 and J is TRBJ2-7; 7 nucleotides match TRBD2. The CDR3 covers 14 residues. The junction had 5 bases not matched to a gene; V was cut back by 6 bases and J by 0 bases. Germline V lookup: CDR1 SGHTA, CDR2 FQGNSA. The CDR3 reads CASRWGGDSYEQYF. CDR3 DNA sequence: TGTGCCAGCAGGTGGGGGGGGGACTCCTACGAGCAGTACTTC. Combining the CDR3 with reference TRBV7-2 and TRBJ2-7 gives the whole variable domain GAGVSQSPSNKVTEKGKDVELRCDPISGHTALYWYRQSLGQGLEFLIYFQGNSAPDKSGLPSDRFSAERTGGSVSTLTIQRTQQEDSAVYLCASRWGGDSYEQYFGPGTRLTVT.

The CDR3 nucleotides read TGTGCCAGCAGCTTGGTGGGGGAGAACACTGAAGCTTTCTTT. Encoded protein: CASSLVGENTEAFF. V usage is TRBV5-4 and J usage is TRBJ1-1; D might be TRBD1 (5 bases). Germline V gives CDR1 SGHNT, CDR2 YYREEE (reference sequence). The CDR3 contains 14 residues. V was clipped by 0 bases and J by 1 base, with 7 bases between them.

The V and J genes are TRBV19 and TRBJ1-1, with 10 bases aligning to TRBD1. Germline V gene sequence: CDR1 LNHDA, CDR2 SQIVND (reference sequence). The V gene end was trimmed by 8 bases and the J gene end by 1 base; junction bases not matched to a gene: 1. CDR3 length: 13 amino acids. Written as DNA, the CDR3 is TGTGCCAGTTGGACAGGGGGGAACACTGAAGCTTTCTTT. Its translation is CASWTGGNTEAFF. Full variable domain (missing parts from reference TRBV19 and TRBJ1-1): DGGITQSPKYLFRKEGQNVTLSCEQNLNHDAMYWYRQDPGQGLRLIYYSQIVNDFQKGDIAEGYSVSREKKESFPLTVTSAQKNPTAFYLCASWTGGNTEAFFGQGTRLTVV.

The V call is TRBV5-4, the J call TRBJ2-2; 7 positions match TRBD2. The V segment lost 4 bases and the J segment 10 bases; nucleotides outside the gene matches: 7. CDR3 length equals 13 residues. Germline CDR1 reads SGHNT; CDR2 reads YYREEE (reference sequence). CDR3 sequence: CASSPGLEEELFF. CDR3 sequence (DNA): TGTGCCAGCAGCCCTGGACTAGAGGAGGAGCTGTTTTTT. The whole variable domain, filled in from reference TRBV5-4 and TRBJ2-2, reads ETGVTQSPTHLIKTRGQQVTLRCSSQSGHNTVSWYQQALGQGPQFIFQYYREEENGRGNFPPRFSGLQFPNYSSELNVNALELDDSALYLCASSPGLEEELFFGEGSRLTVL.

The J gene is TRBJ2-5, the V gene TRBV28; TRBD2 aligns across 8 bases. The CDR3 sequence is 15 residues long. V trimming: 2 bases; J trimming: 4 bases; junction bases outside the gene matches: 6. Looked up from germline, CDR1 is MDHEN and CDR2 is SYDVKM. The CDR3 nucleotides are TGTGCCAGCAGTTTAGAGCGGGAGACGGGAGAGACCCAGTACTTC. Residues: CASSLERETGETQYF.

The rearrangement links TRBV13 to TRBJ2-2, with TRBD1 identical over 7 bases. V shed 4 bases and J 1 base; nucleotides not matched to a gene: 3. CDR3 size: 15 residues. CDR1 and CDR2 from the germline V gene are PRHDT and FYEKMQ (reference sequence). CDR3 nucleotide sequence: TGTGCCAGCAGCTCCGGGACAGTGAACACCGGGGAGCTGTTTTTT. Encoded protein: CASSSGTVNTGELFF.

In this sample, this clonotype turned up once. V gene TRBV9 combines with J gene TRBJ2-3; D not resolved. Trimming stripped 0 bases from V and 0 bases from J, with 11 bases between. CDR1 and CDR2 (germline): SGDLS, YYNGEE. CDR3 length equals 16 residues. CDR3 residues: CASSVVEAPSTDTQYF. The CDR3, as DNA: TGTGCCAGCAGCGTAGTAGAGGCACCAAGCACAGATACGCAGTATTTT.

The rearrangement uses TRBV7-2 and TRBJ1-1; TRBD1 aligns across 10 bases. The CDR3 spans 15 residues. The germline V gene has CDR1 SGHTA and CDR2 FQGNSA. V shed 6 bases and J 8 bases; nucleotides not matched to a gene: 12. CDR3 nucleotides: TGTGCCAGCAGTCCGACAGGGGGCCGTGGCTTCGAAGCTTTCTTT. This codes for CASSPTGGRGFEAFF.

The chain employs TRBV29-1 and TRBJ2-1; TRBD2 agrees at 11 bases. The CDR3 sequence is 14 residues long. Trimming cost V 5 bases and J 6 bases; bases outside gene matches: 6. Germline CDR1 is SQVTM and CDR2 is ANQGSEA. CDR3 in DNA: TGCAGCGTTTTTACTAGCGGGAGAGCCAATGAGCAGTTCTTC. Protein sequence: CSVFTSGRANEQFF.

The chain links TRBV12-3 or TRBV12-4 to TRBJ2-2; possibly TRBD1 for D (5 bases). The ends were cut back, 7 bases at V and 6 bases at J, with 24 bases in the middle. The CDR3 consists of 17 residues. The DNA of the CDR3 is TGTGCCAGCAACCCAGGGCGTTTCTCCCCCCACGCCGGGGAGCTGTTTTTT. It encodes CASNPGRFSPHAGELFF.

The CDR3 nucleotides read TGCAGTGCTGCAGGGACACCTCCTAACTATGGCTACACCTTC. Its translation is CSAAGTPPNYGYTF. The chain is built from TRBV20-1 and TRBJ1-2; D possibly corresponds to TRBD1 (6 bases). V was clipped by 5 bases and J by 0 bases, with 13 bases between them. This CDR3 has 14 amino acids. The germline gives CDR1 DFQATT, CDR2 SNEGSKA (reference sequence).

The chain carries TRBV12-3 or TRBV12-4 and TRBJ1-4; tentatively, D is TRBD1 (6 bases). This CDR3 has 14 amino acids. Deletions cut 7 bases from V and 7 bases from J, with 16 bases between. The CDR3 reads CASTSRAGVEKLFF. CDR3 nucleotides: TGTGCCAGCACCTCACGGGCAGGGGTTGAAAAACTGTTTTTT.

The rearrangement links TRBV5-5 to TRBJ2-7; D gene unclear. V lost 4 bases and J lost 5, with 16 bases in between. This CDR3 is built from 14 residues. The V gene's germline CDR1 is SGHKS and CDR2 YYEKEE (reference sequence). The CDR3 DNA sequence: TGTGCCAGCAGCCCCTTCCTGTCCCTCGACGAGCAGTACTTC. Amino acids: CASSPFLSLDEQYF.

V gene TRBV15 combines with J gene TRBJ2-7, with D possibly being TRBD2 (5 bases). V was shortened by 5 bases and J by 5 bases, with 13 bases between the two germline ends. The CDR3 is made up of 13 amino acids. The germline V gene encodes CDR1 LNHNV and CDR2 YYDKDF (reference sequence). In DNA, the CDR3 is TGTGCCACCAGCTACTTCGAGGGAAACGAGCAGTACTTC. Amino acid sequence: CATSYFEGNEQYF.

This clonotype showed up just once. This chain connects TRBV4-3 to TRBJ2-7; TRBD1 matches 8 bases. This CDR3 contains 16 residues. Germline lookup yields CDR1 LGHNA and CDR2 YSLEER. The V segment lost 3 bases and the J segment 2 bases; nucleotides outside the gene matches: 9. The CDR3 DNA is TGCGCCAGCAGCCACACGTCCGGGACAGGAGCCTACGAGCAGTACTTC. It yields the protein CASSHTSGTGAYEQYF.

This CDR3 reads CASSQDQETANEKLFF. The CDR3 coding sequence is TGCGCCAGCAGCCAAGATCAGGAGACAGCTAATGAAAAACTGTTTTTT. V usage is TRBV4-1 and J usage is TRBJ1-4; D is possibly TRBD1 (5 bases). The V and J ends lost 0 bases and 3 bases respectively, with 11 bases between them. Germline loops: CDR1 MGHRA, CDR2 YSYEKL. The CDR3 length is 16 residues.

The chain employs TRBV27 and TRBJ1-5; D is unclear. Germline assignment: CDR1 MNHEY and CDR2 SMNVEV (reference sequence). The CDR3 is 15 amino acids. Deletions cut 3 bases from V and 0 bases from J, with 9 bases between. This CDR3 is CASSLGSYSNQPQHF. CDR3 DNA sequence: TGTGCCAGCAGTTTGGGCAGCTATAGCAATCAGCCCCAGCATTTT.

CDR3 nucleotides: TGTGCCATCAGTGAGGGACTAGTTGACAATGAGCAGTTCTTC. Protein sequence: CAISEGLVDNEQFF. This chain uses TRBV10-3 with TRBJ2-1, with TRBD2 identical over 7 bases. The length of the CDR3 is 14 residues. V shed 2 bases and J 5 bases; nucleotides not matched to a gene: 3. The germline CDR1 and CDR2 sequences are ENHRY and SYGVKD.

V and J are TRBV11-2 and TRBJ2-7; the match to TRBD2 covers 7 bases. V lost 5 bases to trimming and J lost 1 base; unmatched junction nucleotides: 5. This CDR3 is 14 amino acids long. Germline CDR1 SGHAT, CDR2 FQNNGV. CDR3 coding DNA: TGTGCCAGCAGCATAGCGGGTTCTTCCTACGAGCAGTACTTC. As protein: CASSIAGSSYEQYF. Drawing the rest from reference TRBV11-2 and TRBJ2-7, the complete variable domain is EAGVAQSPRYKIIEKRQSVAFWCNPISGHATLYWYQQILGQGPKLLIQFQNNGVVDDSQLPKDRFSAERLKGVDSTLKIQPAKLEDSAVYLCASSIAGSSYEQYFGPGTRLTVT.

The chain employs TRBV27 and TRBJ2-7; TRBD2 might be the D (6 bases). Deletions cut 2 bases from V and 2 bases from J, with 13 bases between. The CDR3 runs 15 residues. Germline V gene data show CDR1 as MNHEY and CDR2 as SMNVEV (reference sequence). CDR3 DNA sequence: TGTGCCAGCAGTTTACGGGTTAGCGGTCCCTACGAGCAGTACTTC. Translation gives CASSLRVSGPYEQYF.

This clonotype was recorded a few times. This chain links TRBV5-5 with TRBJ1-2; the D is unclear. The germline V gene has CDR1 SGHKS and CDR2 YYEKEE (reference sequence). V was cut by 0 bases and J by 8 bases, with 5 bases left in between. This CDR3 spans 11 amino acids. The CDR3 loop reads CASSLGSGYTF. Here the CDR3 DNA reads TGTGCCAGCAGCTTGGGAAGCGGCTACACCTTC.

The chain carries TRBV6-2 or TRBV6-3 and TRBJ1-1; perhaps TRBD1 as D (5 bases). V was shortened by 1 base and J by 2 bases, with 14 bases between the two germline ends. Germline V lookup: CDR1 MNHEY, CDR2 SVGEGT. The CDR3 runs 16 residues. The CDR3 bases are TGTGCCAGCAGTTACTTGGGGGTAACGAGCAACACTGAAGCTTTCTTT. Encoded protein: CASSYLGVTSNTEAFF.

This chain uses TRBV11-2 with TRBJ2-1, with 8 bases aligning to TRBD1. The germline V gene has CDR1 SGHAT and CDR2 FQNNGV. The CDR3 contains 15 residues. The V gene end was trimmed by 4 bases and the J gene end by 4 bases; junction bases not matched to a gene: 6. CDR3 bases: TGTGCCAGCAGCTGGGGGACAGGAGGTTACAATGAGCAGTTCTTC. Translation gives CASSWGTGGYNEQFF.